The rows below give T cell receptor beta chains drawn from one sample of a study of blood T cell repertoires in COVID-19. Assay used: immunoSEQ multiplex PCR; TCRdb lists only in-frame clones, some missing. Of 20,000 to 25,000 clones in the sample, 88% are singletons; the top ten hold 20% to 25%. The specimen sequenced was peripheral blood. The receptors stem from a man aged 65-85 years in a cohort sampled during active COVID-19. Each CDR3 is given with its conserved first and last residue. The D gene is left open where the match is weak. Clone size, where shown, is once, few, many, or a class for clones that have expanded.

V gene	D gene	J gene	clone size	CDR3 length	CDR3 protein	CDR3 DNA
TRBV5-1	TRBD2	TRBJ2-2	.	14	CASSTGTSAGELFF	TGCGCCAGCAGCACCGGGACTAGCGCCGGGGAGCTGTTTTTT
TRBV12-2	.	TRBJ2-1	.	16	CASRLGRDRVYNEQFF	TGTGCAAGTCGCTTAGGCCGGGACAGGGTCTACAATGAGCAGTTCTTC
TRBV2	.	TRBJ2-7	.	14	CASRVTESSYEQYF	TGTGCCAGCAGAGTGACTGAGAGCTCCTACGAGCAGTACTTC
TRBV7-9	.	TRBJ2-2	.	14	CASSPQGHTGELFF	TGTGCCAGCAGCCCCCAGGGGCACACCGGGGAGCTGTTTTTT
TRBV6-5	.	TRBJ1-6	.	14	CASRPRRGNSPLHF	TGTGCCAGCAGACCTAGACGGGGTAATTCACCCCTCCACTTT
TRBV9	TRBD1	TRBJ2-7	.	15	CASSVTDRANYEQYF	TGTGCCAGCAGCGTCACGGACAGGGCTAACTACGAGCAGTACTTC
TRBV5-1	TRBD1	TRBJ2-3	.	14	CASSLQGAGDTQYF	TGCGCCAGCAGCTTGCAGGGGGCGGGAGATACGCAGTATTTT
TRBV5-1	.	TRBJ2-5	.	16	CASSLQGGLIQETQYF	TGCGCCAGCAGCCTACAAGGAGGTTTAATCCAAGAGACCCAGTACTTC
TRBV2	.	TRBJ1-1	.	13	CASMGYEGTEAFF	TGTGCCAGCATGGGGTATGAGGGAACTGAAGCTTTCTTT
TRBV19	.	TRBJ1-2	.	16	CASSMGGIWGNYGYTF	TGTGCCAGTAGTATGGGAGGGATTTGGGGGAACTATGGCTACACCTTC
TRBV6-1	.	TRBJ2-5	.	13	CASSDNYGETQYF	TGTGCCAGCAGTGATAACTACGGGGAGACCCAGTACTTC
TRBV7-3	TRBD2	TRBJ2-5	.	14	CASSRSGRGETQYF	TGTGCCAGCAGCCGAAGCGGGAGGGGAGAGACCCAGTACTTC
TRBV6-2/TRBV6-3	TRBD2	TRBJ2-3	.	17	CASSYSGGRRYGDTQYF	TGTGCCAGCAGTTACTCGGGCGGGAGGAGATACGGAGATACGCAGTATTTT
TRBV7-2	TRBD2	TRBJ2-7	once	15	CASSLERSGIYEQYF	TGTGCCAGCAGCTTAGAGCGGAGCGGGATTTACGAGCAGTACTTC
TRBV7-9	TRBD1	TRBJ1-1	.	14	CASSLGTGRTEAFF	TGTGCCAGCAGCTTAGGGACAGGGCGAACTGAAGCTTTCTTT
TRBV7-8	.	TRBJ2-6	.	18	CASSLGLRASAGANVLTF	TGTGCCAGCAGCTTAGGGCTCAGGGCGAGCGCTGGGGCCAACGTCCTGACTTTC
TRBV29-1	TRBD1	TRBJ2-5	.	14	CSVKDRGDWETQYF	TGCAGCGTTAAGGACAGGGGGGATTGGGAGACCCAGTACTTC
TRBV4-3	.	TRBJ2-2	.	13	CASSQASGGELFF	TGCGCCAGCAGCCAAGCTTCGGGCGGGGAGCTGTTTTTT
TRBV29-1	TRBD1	TRBJ1-1	.	13	CSASGQGNTEAFF	TGCAGCGCTTCGGGACAGGGGAACACTGAAGCTTTCTTT
TRBV7-2	TRBD2	TRBJ2-7	.	16	CASSLYGTSGSNEQYF	TGTGCCAGCAGCTTATACGGGACTAGCGGGAGCAACGAGCAGTACTTC
TRBV19	TRBD2	TRBJ2-2	.	16	CASSTGLAPNTGELFF	TGTGCCAGTAGTACCGGACTAGCGCCGAACACCGGGGAGCTGTTTTTT
TRBV5-6	.	TRBJ2-7	.	12	CASSRHPYEQYF	TGTGCCAGCAGTAGACACCCCTACGAGCAGTACTTC